Each of the 30 T cell receptor beta chains below was sequenced from the same sample in a study of tissue T cells after allogeneic stem cell transplantation. Steroid-refractory graft-versus-host disease after allogeneic hematopoietic cell transplant qualified adults for prospective research-autopsy enrollment. Sequenced by immunoSEQ multiplex PCR; TCRdb stores in-frame clones only, minus some. The sample records about 2,000 clones, around two thirds being singletons. The source was ileal tissue, collected at autopsy. These TCRs come from a male patient of 60 years or more with steroid-refractory graft-versus-host disease after an allogeneic stem cell transplant. Some T cells may possibly be graft donor cells.

The rearrangement joins TRBV9 to TRBJ2-1, with D perhaps matching TRBD1 (6 bases). The V gene's germline CDR1 is SGDLS and CDR2 YYNGEE. Trimming took off 3 bases at V and 1 base at J, with 14 bases between the two ends. The CDR3 runs 16 residues. CDR3 region: CASSAIPGVSYNEQFF. DNA for the CDR3: TGTGCCAGCAGCGCGATCCCAGGGGTGTCCTACAATGAGCAGTTCTTC. Combining the CDR3 with reference TRBV9 and TRBJ2-1 gives the whole variable domain DSGVTQTPKHLITATGQRVTLRCSPRSGDLSVYWYQQSLDQGLQFLIQYYNGEERAKGNILERFSAQQFPDLHSELNLSSLELGDSALYFCASSAIPGVSYNEQFFGPGTRLTVL.

The chain has TRBV11-2 and TRBJ2-7; 9 nucleotides agree with TRBD1. CDR3 length equals 13 residues. Germline V gene sequence: CDR1 SGHAT, CDR2 FQNNGV. J was trimmed by 5 bases and V by 8 bases; bases with no gene match: 7. CDR3 protein: CASCRDRVHEQYF. CDR3 nucleotides: TGTGCCAGCTGCCGGGACAGGGTCCACGAGCAGTACTTC.

J is TRBJ2-2 and V is TRBV19, with D maybe TRBD1 (6 bases). The CDR3 covers 15 residues. Germline CDR1 reads LNHDA; CDR2 reads SQIVND (reference sequence). Deletions cut 3 bases from V and 5 bases from J, with 13 bases between. The DNA for the CDR3 is TGTGCCAGTAGTATCCGAGACAGGTTGACCGGGGAGCTGTTTTTT. The encoded protein is CASSIRDRLTGELFF. The complete variable domain, with remaining parts taken from reference TRBV19 and TRBJ2-2, reads DGGITQSPKYLFRKEGQNVTLSCEQNLNHDAMYWYRQDPGQGLRLIYYSQIVNDFQKGDIAEGYSVSREKKESFPLTVTSAQKNPTAFYLCASSIRDRLTGELFFGEGSRLTVL.

The chain employs TRBV7-8 and TRBJ1-5, with no clear D. Deletions cut 3 bases from V and 6 bases from J, with 15 bases between. CDR3 size: 15 residues. Germline CDR1 SGHVS, CDR2 FQNEAQ. The CDR3 DNA reads as TGTGCCAGCAGCTTCCATGATCGGGTGAGTCAGCCCCAGCATTTT. Translating gives CASSFHDRVSQPQHF.

This chain uses TRBV2 with TRBJ2-3, with D possibly TRBD2 on 6 matching bases. Trimming removed 6 bases at V and 0 bases at J, with 13 bases between. The CDR3 consists of 15 residues. Germline-derived CDR1 and CDR2 are SNHLY and FYNNEI. CDR3 sequence reads: CASSSGTSSTDTQYF. Here the CDR3 DNA reads TGTGCCAGCAGCTCCGGGACTTCTAGCACAGATACGCAGTATTTT.

CDR3 nucleotides: TGTGCCCGCCGCTTGGGGGCCGGGGGGGGAGAGACCCAGTACTTC. Its protein is CARRLGAGGGETQYF. This chain uses TRBV5-6 with TRBJ2-5; 8 nucleotides match TRBD2. With V trimmed by 10 bases and J by 4 bases, 15 bases remained unmatched. The CDR3 is 15 amino acids. Germline V gene data show CDR1 as SGHDT and CDR2 as YYEEEE.

The V call is TRBV7-2, the J call TRBJ1-1; the D is unclear. The CDR3 consists of 15 residues. Trimming removed 1 base at V and 4 bases at J, with 13 bases between. The germline CDR1 and CDR2 sequences are SGHTA and FQGNSA. In DNA, the CDR3 is TGTGCCAGCAGCTTAGGGAGTAGTTTCAGCACTGAAGCTTTCTTT. This gives the protein CASSLGSSFSTEAFF.

The gene calls are TRBV6-6 and TRBJ1-1; D call uncertain. The CDR3 has 14 amino acids. Trimming removed 4 bases from V and 6 bases from J, with 15 bases in between. CDR1 and CDR2 (germline): MNHNY, SVGAGI (reference sequence). CDR3 sequence reads: CASSSGPLYAEAFF. The CDR3 DNA reads as TGTGCCAGCAGTTCGGGCCCTCTTTACGCTGAAGCTTTCTTT.

The rearrangement joins TRBV27 to TRBJ1-1; 7 nucleotides line up with TRBD1. Germline CDR1 MNHEY, CDR2 SMNVEV (reference sequence). The trim removed 6 bases at V and 11 bases at J, leaving 12 bases unmatched. The CDR3 contains 13 residues. The CDR3 reads CASSNRDSRRAFF. DNA of the CDR3: TGTGCCAGCAGCAATCGGGACAGCCGCAGGGCTTTCTTT.

This clone turned up a few times. The V gene is TRBV4-3, the J gene TRBJ2-3; 8 nucleotides line up with TRBD2. Germline V gives CDR1 LGHNA, CDR2 YSLEER. The junction had 1 base not matched to a gene; V was cut back by 1 base and J by 4 bases. This CDR3 comprises 14 residues. CDR3 protein: CASSQVGGADTQYF. CDR3 coding DNA: TGCGCCAGCAGCCAAGTCGGGGGGGCAGATACGCAGTATTTT.

This clone turned up a few times. The chain joins TRBV4-3 to TRBJ1-6, with a possible D match to TRBD1 (6 bases). This CDR3 region has 15 residues. Germline V lookup: CDR1 LGHNA, CDR2 YSLEER. Trimming took 0 bases from V and 9 from J, leaving 12 bases between them. The chain's CDR3 is CASSQDGGDGSPLHF. The DNA of the CDR3 is TGCGCCAGCAGCCAAGATGGGGGCGACGGTTCACCCCTCCACTTT.

The chain uses TRBV18 and TRBJ2-3, with 8 bases fitting TRBD1. The germline V gene has CDR1 KGHSH and CDR2 LQKENI. V was pared by 9 bases and J by 1 base, with 3 bases of the junction left unmatched. This CDR3 region has 13 residues. CDR3 sequence (DNA): TGTGCCAGTAAGGACAGGGGCACAGATACGCAGTATTTT. Translation: CASKDRGTDTQYF.

This clone counts as hyperexpanded. The chain has TRBV4-3 and TRBJ1-2; TRBD1 might be the D (6 bases). Germline-derived CDR1 and CDR2 are LGHNA and YSLEER. The CDR3 totals 15 residues. Trimming removed 0 bases at V and 4 bases at J, with 12 bases between. In DNA, the CDR3 is TGCGCCAGCAGCCAAGAGATCCAGGGGACCTATGGCTACACCTTC. Amino acids: CASSQEIQGTYGYTF.

CDR3 in DNA: TGCGCCAGCAGCCAAGAAGGAACAGGTTATAATTCACCCCTCCACTTT. Its protein product is CASSQEGTGYNSPLHF. The chain is built from TRBV4-3 and TRBJ1-6, with a possible D match to TRBD1 (5 bases). The V end was cut by 0 bases, the J end by 4 bases, with 10 bases between. This CDR3 is built from 16 residues. Per germline, CDR1 LGHNA and CDR2 YSLEER.

The V gene is TRBV6-6, the J gene TRBJ1-2, with TRBD1 matching 7 bases. J lost 4 bases, V lost 5 bases, and 7 bases had no gene match. Germline values: CDR1 MNHNY, CDR2 SVGAGI (reference sequence). This CDR3 is 14 amino acids long. CDR3 nucleotide sequence: TGTGCCAGCAGTCCAGGGGGAGGGGGCTATGGCTACACCTTC. Its protein product is CASSPGGGGYGYTF.

The chain is built from TRBV7-2 and TRBJ2-7; TRBD2 might be the D (6 bases). The CDR3 extends over 13 amino acids. Germline CDR1 SGHTA, CDR2 FQGNSA. Trimming took off 5 bases at V and 3 bases at J, with 11 bases between the two ends. CDR3 sequence (DNA): TGTGCCAGCAGCCCCGCGGGGAACTACGAGCAGTACTTC. Amino acid sequence: CASSPAGNYEQYF. The full variable domain, with the rest looked up from reference TRBV7-2 and TRBJ2-7, is GAGVSQSPSNKVTEKGKDVELRCDPISGHTALYWYRQSLGQGLEFLIYFQGNSAPDKSGLPSDRFSAERTGGSVSTLTIQRTQQEDSAVYLCASSPAGNYEQYFGPGTRLTVT.

The J gene is TRBJ1-2, the V gene TRBV4-1; 9 bases are shared with TRBD1. With V trimmed by 1 base and J by 7 bases, 10 bases remained unmatched. CDR1 and CDR2 from the germline V gene are MGHRA and YSYEKL. This CDR3 is 16 amino acids long. CDR3 loop: CASSQVSGQGTGGYTF. The DNA of the CDR3 is TGCGCCAGCAGCCAAGTATCGGGACAGGGAACTGGTGGCTACACCTTC.

The chain carries TRBV9 and TRBJ2-1; TRBD1 agrees at 7 bases. The CDR3 consists of 16 residues. The ends lost 6 bases at V and 3 bases at J; junction bases unmatched: 12. Germline CDR1 reads SGDLS; CDR2 reads YYNGEE. CDR3 sequence reads: CASNLNRDSVYNEQFF. The CDR3 DNA is TGTGCCAGCAACTTAAACCGGGACAGCGTCTACAATGAGCAGTTCTTC.

V is TRBV16 and J is TRBJ2-7, with 8 nucleotides matching TRBD1. J lost 3 bases, V lost 4 bases, and 11 bases had no gene match. Germline V gives CDR1 KGHSY, CDR2 FQNENV. The CDR3 sequence is 16 residues long. CDR3 sequence (DNA): TGTGCCAGCAGCCTTGGTGAGACAGGGGTTTTCTACGAGCAGTACTTC. Encoded protein: CASSLGETGVFYEQYF.

This clone is large within its sample. The chain is built from TRBV27 and TRBJ1-4; maybe TRBD1 (6 bases). The ends were cut back, 6 bases at V and 13 bases at J, with 12 bases in the middle. Germline V gene data show CDR1 as MNHEY and CDR2 as SMNVEV (reference sequence). The CDR3 is made up of 11 amino acids. The CDR3 sequence: CASRSQGLLFF. The CDR3 region has the DNA TGTGCCAGCAGATCCCAGGGGTTACTGTTTTTT.

The chain has TRBV19 and TRBJ1-2; tentative D call: TRBD1 (5 bases). Germline CDR1 reads LNHDA; CDR2 reads SQIVND (reference sequence). Trimming left V 3 bases short and J 7 bases short, with 12 bases between. The CDR3 is 13 amino acids. The CDR3 is CASSMIAGFGYTF. In nucleotides, the CDR3 is TGTGCCAGTAGTATGATCGCAGGGTTTGGCTACACCTTC.

The CDR3 nucleotides read TGTGCCACCAGCAGGGAGGGGGCTGAAGCTTTCTTT. Its protein is CATSREGAEAFF. This sequence joins TRBV15 and TRBJ1-1; D is perhaps TRBD1 (6 bases). Germline V gene sequence: CDR1 LNHNV, CDR2 YYDKDF (reference sequence). Deletions cut 3 bases from V and 6 bases from J, with 8 bases between. This CDR3 has 12 residues.

The V gene is TRBV29-1, the J gene TRBJ2-7; D possibly corresponds to TRBD2 (5 bases). Between the trimmed V and J ends, which lost 6 bases and 7 bases, there was a span of 16 bases. The CDR3 contains 12 residues. Germline CDR1 and CDR2: SQVTM and ANQGSEA. The CDR3 coding sequence is TGCAGCGTCCTAAATCCCCCGGGGGAGCAGTACTTC. Its protein product is CSVLNPPGEQYF.

V is TRBV7-2 and J is TRBJ2-7; D remains ambiguous. The length of the CDR3 is 13 residues. From germline, CDR1 is SGHTA and CDR2 FQGNSA. V dropped 4 bases and J dropped 6 bases, with 13 bases sitting between them. DNA of the CDR3: TGTGCCAGCAGCTCGAGCCCCTCCGCCGAGCAGTACTTC. Its protein is CASSSSPSAEQYF.

The chain uses TRBV3-1 (or the pseudogene TRBV3-2) and TRBJ2-3; 11 bases align to TRBD2. The CDR3 extends over 15 amino acids. Germline V gene sequence: CDR1 LGHDT, CDR2 YNNKEL (reference sequence). V lost 4 bases, J lost 3 bases, and 3 bases stayed unmatched. CDR3 in DNA: TGTGCCAGCAGCCTGACTAGCGGGGAAACAGATACGCAGTATTTT. Translating gives CASSLTSGETDTQYF.

The genes are TRBV7-9 and TRBJ1-1, with D unresolved. Trimming stripped 1 base from V and 1 base from J, with 4 bases between. CDR1 and CDR2 from the germline V gene are SEHNR and FQNEAQ (reference sequence). The CDR3 loop spans 13 amino acids. CDR3 loop: CASSLEQNTEAFF. The CDR3 coding sequence is TGTGCCAGCAGCTTAGAACAGAACACTGAAGCTTTCTTT.

This clone was seen only a few times. The chain is built from TRBV4-1 and TRBJ1-1; D call uncertain. The V end lost 1 base, the J end lost 7 bases, and 7 bases lay between the germline ends. This CDR3 has 12 amino acids. The germline V gene encodes CDR1 MGHRA and CDR2 YSYEKL. The CDR3 nucleotides read TGCGCCAGCAGCCAAGCCGGGCGTGAAGCTTTCTTT. Translation gives CASSQAGREAFF.

This clone was recorded once. V usage is TRBV14 and J usage is TRBJ2-7; D remains unclear. The CDR3 covers 15 residues. Germline V CDR1 and CDR2: SGHDN, FVKESK. The V end was cut by 1 base, the J end by 0 bases, with 10 bases between. CDR3 sequence (DNA): TGTGCCAGCAGCCAAGGTCCCCTCTTCTCCTACGAGCAGTACTTC. Protein: CASSQGPLFSYEQYF. Full variable domain (missing parts from reference TRBV14 and TRBJ2-7): EAGVTQFPSHSVIEKGQTVTLRCDPISGHDNLYWYRRVMGKEIKFLLHFVKESKQDESGMPNNRFLAERTGGTYSTLKVQPAELEDSGVYFCASSQGPLFSYEQYFGPGTRLTVT.

The V call is TRBV14, the J call TRBJ2-7; D is unresolved. Trimming left V 1 base short and J 5 bases short, with 9 bases between. The germline V gene has CDR1 SGHDN and CDR2 FVKESK. This CDR3 region has 13 residues. CDR3 region: CASSQVRANEQYF. The CDR3 nucleotides are TGTGCCAGCAGCCAAGTTCGGGCCAACGAGCAGTACTTC.

DNA for the CDR3: TGTGCCAGCAGCTTGGACGGGACAGGGGGCAGAGCACCCCTCCACTTT. Protein sequence: CASSLDGTGGRAPLHF. The V and J genes are TRBV11-1 and TRBJ1-6; 12 nucleotides line up with TRBD1. The CDR3 contains 16 residues. With V trimmed by 3 bases and J by 11 bases, 8 bases remained unmatched. Germline CDR1 reads SGHAT; CDR2 reads FQDESV (reference sequence).